The rows below give T cell receptor beta chains drawn from one sample of a study of human T cells and chemical hapten exposure. Via MiXCR, TCRdb re-called the RACE reads, giving one row per CDR3 protein. The sample contains around 360,000 distinct CDR3 sequences, about 6% of which appear only once. Sequencing used whole blood, obtained in connection with sensitization to the hapten diphenylcyclopropenone (DPC). These receptors all stem from a woman between 18 and 29 years old with alopecia areata. Some clones in this sample may be carry-over from other donors' samples. CDR3s include the opening cysteine and the closing phenylalanine or tryptophan. Fields, in order: J gene, D gene, clone size, CDR3 length, V gene, CDR3 DNA, CDR3 protein. D genes are given only for firm matches. Size is omitted from some rows. Given values are once, few, many or a class for expanded clones.

TRBJ2-5	TRBD2	NA	17	TRBV7-8	TGTGCCAGCAGCTTAGATACGGGGGGGACGTACCAAGAGACCCAGTACTTC	CASSLDTGGTYQETQYF
TRBJ1-6	NA	many	14	TRBV20-1	TGCAGTGCCTTGACGATGGGCTATAATTCACCCCTCCACTTT	CSALTMGYNSPLHF
TRBJ1-4	NA	NA	14	TRBV5-1	TGCGCCAGCAGCTTTGGGGCAGGGCAGGAAAAACTGTTTTTT	CASSFGAGQEKLFF
TRBJ1-4	TRBD1	NA	17	TRBV7-8	TGTGCCAGCAGCTTAGGGACAGGCTTACAACCTAATGAAAAACTGTTTTTT	CASSLGTGLQPNEKLFF
TRBJ2-1	NA	few	14	TRBV6-2/TRBV6-3	TGTGCCAGCAACACAATGGGAGCCTACAATGAGCAGTTCTTC	CASNTMGAYNEQFF
TRBJ2-1	NA	NA	15	TRBV12-3/TRBV12-4	TGTGCCAGCAGTTTAAGGCAGGGACGTTACAATGAGCAGTTCTTC	CASSLRQGRYNEQFF
TRBJ2-2	NA	few	13	TRBV6-5	TGTGCCAGCACTCTGATAGAGACCGGGGAGCTGTTTTTT	CASTLIETGELFF
TRBJ1-2	TRBD1	many	13	TRBV29-1	TGCAGCGTTCCCGACAGGGATTCTAGTGGCTACACCTTC	CSVPDRDSSGYTF
TRBJ1-2	TRBD1	many	16	TRBV6-6	TGTGCCAGCAGTGGCCAGGGGGCTGGGGCTAACTATGGCTACACCTTC	CASSGQGAGANYGYTF
TRBJ1-6	TRBD1	NA	15	TRBV6-5	TGTGCCAGCAGTCGACAGGGTCGAAAGGATTCACCCCTCCACTTT	CASSRQGRKDSPLHF
TRBJ2-3	TRBD2	many	17	TRBV9	TGTGCCAGCAGCGTGGCAAAGCGGGGGGCTAGCACAGATACGCAGTATTTT	CASSVAKRGASTDTQYF
TRBJ1-1	TRBD1	few	12	TRBV7-9	TGTGCCAGCACCCCGACAGGGACTGAAGCTTTCTTT	CASTPTGTEAFF
TRBJ2-1	TRBD1	few	14	TRBV19	TGTGCCAGTACCAAAGGACAGGGGGACAATGAGCAGTTCTTC	CASTKGQGDNEQFF
TRBJ1-5	TRBD1	few	15	TRBV5-3	TGTGCCAGAAGCTTCTCACAGGGGGCCTGTCAGCCCCAGCATTTT	CARSFSQGACQPQHF
TRBJ2-7	NA	many	14	TRBV27	TGTGCCAGCAGTCCCACGACAGGCAACTACGAGCAGTACTTC	CASSPTTGNYEQYF
TRBJ2-7	NA	NA	14	TRBV5-6	TGTGCCAGCAGCTTCGACAGATTTCCCCACGAGCAGTACTTC	CASSFDRFPHEQYF
TRBJ1-1	NA	many	14	TRBV6-6	TGTGCCAGCAGTTACTTGAACAGGGAAACTGAAGCTTTCTTT	CASSYLNRETEAFF
TRBJ1-3	NA	few	13	TRBV6-6	TGTGCCAGCAGTTCCCCCACAGGAAACACCATATATTTT	CASSSPTGNTIYF
TRBJ2-1	NA	few	15	TRBV4-3	TGCGCCAGCAGCCAAGTCGGACGGGGGTACAATGAGCAGTTCTTC	CASSQVGRGYNEQFF
TRBJ1-4	TRBD1	many	19	TRBV6-2/TRBV6-3	TGTGCCAGCAGTTACGAGAACGGACAGGGATTTGCAACTAATGAAAAACTGTTTTTT	CASSYENGQGFATNEKLFF
TRBJ1-1	TRBD1	many	15	TRBV13	TGTGCCAGCAGCTTAACAGGGGTGAAAAACACTGAAGCTTTCTTT	CASSLTGVKNTEAFF
TRBJ1-1	NA	many	13	TRBV24-1	TGTGCCACCAGACAGGGCCATAACACTGAAGCTTTCTTT	CATRQGHNTEAFF
TRBJ2-3	NA	NA	13	TRBV5-5	TGTGCCAGCAGGCAGGGAAGCACAGATACGCAGTATTTT	CASRQGSTDTQYF
TRBJ1-5	NA	few	14	TRBV6-5	TGTGCCAGATGGGGGGGGAATCGTAATCAGCCCCAGCATTTT	CARWGGNRNQPQHF
TRBJ1-1	NA	many	12	TRBV20-1	TGCAGTGCTAGGCCCTACGACACTGAAGCTTTCTTT	CSARPYDTEAFF
TRBJ1-1	NA	many	14	TRBV28	TGTGCCAGCAGTTCCACCCGGGATTCAACCGAAGCTTTCTTT	CASSSTRDSTEAFF
TRBJ1-1	NA	many	18	TRBV12-5	TGTGCTAGTGGTTTGCTAATTCGGACGGTATTAATGAACACTGAAGCTTTCTTT	CASGLLIRTVLMNTEAFF
TRBJ2-1	NA	many	14	TRBV6-5	TGTGCCAGCAGTAAAGGGGGTACATACAATGAGCAGTTCTTC	CASSKGGTYNEQFF
TRBJ1-1	TRBD1	NA	15	TRBV28	TGTGCCAGCAGATCTTCAGGGGGAGGACACACTGAAGCTTTCTTT	CASRSSGGGHTEAFF